The text below deals with one T cell receptor (beta chain). This sample is part of a study of blood T cell repertoires in COVID-19. Across the study: There were acute and convalescent COVID-19 samples, and they came from the United States, Italy and Spain. Sample material is recorded as cDNA or gDNA derived from T cells, B-cell-depleted T cells, or PBMCs.

Assay used: immunoSEQ multiplex PCR; TCRdb lists only in-frame clones, some missing. The table records under 200,000 clones, around nine tenths of them present only once. Sequenced input: peripheral blood. This receptor was taken from a man aged 18 to 30 with active or convalescent COVID-19.

For the CDR3, the DNA is TGTGCCCAGAACAGGCGAGCTAACTATGGCTACACCTTC. Protein product: CAQNRRANYGYTF. The rearrangement uses TRBV30 and TRBJ1-2; the D gene is possibly TRBD1 (5 bases). Germline CDR1 GTSNPN, CDR2 SVGIG (reference sequence). This CDR3 region has 13 residues. With 8 bases removed from V and 0 bases from J, the gap between germline ends came to 13 bases.